The 9 T cell receptor beta chains listed next were all sequenced from one sample in a study of blood T cell repertoires in COVID-19. Only in-frame clones appear in the TCRdb table, and some are missing; sequencing was by immunoSEQ multiplex PCR. The table has more than 100,000 clones, 80% to 85% seen once. The source material was peripheral blood. Source of these receptors: a woman aged 55-75 years with active or convalescent COVID-19.

V is TRBV3-1 (or the pseudogene TRBV3-2) and J is TRBJ1-5, with TRBD1 identical over 7 bases. In germline, CDR1 is LGHDT, CDR2 YNNKEL (reference sequence). The CDR3 is made up of 16 amino acids. V was clipped by 4 bases and J by 0 bases; unmatched bases: 6. The CDR3 here is CASSRTGDPSNQPQHF. In DNA, the CDR3 is TGTGCCAGCAGCCGGACAGGAGACCCTAGCAATCAGCCCCAGCATTTT.

The CDR3 here is CASTPSMGLTQYNEQFF. The CDR3 DNA reads TGTGCCAGTACCCCCTCGATGGGACTTACTCAATACAATGAGCAGTTCTTC. V and J are TRBV19 and TRBJ2-1; weak D call: TRBD2 (6 bases). The CDR3 is 17 amino acids. Germline values: CDR1 LNHDA, CDR2 SQIVND (reference sequence). The V end lost 7 bases, the J end lost 4 bases, and 23 bases lay between the germline ends.

A few counts support this clone. This chain joins TRBV6-1 and TRBJ2-1; 8 positions agree with TRBD2. The trim removed 4 bases at V and 0 bases at J, leaving 17 bases unmatched. This CDR3 is built from 20 residues. CDR1 and CDR2 from the germline V gene are MNHNS and SASEGT. DNA of the CDR3: TGTGCCAGCAGTGTTTATAGAGGCGGGGGGCAAAGTTTCTCCTACAATGAGCAGTTCTTC. This encodes CASSVYRGGGQSFSYNEQFF.

The V gene is TRBV7-9, the J gene TRBJ1-3; 7 bases map to TRBD1. Trimming cost V 6 bases and J 4 bases; bases outside gene matches: 6. This CDR3 has 14 amino acids. Germline V gives CDR1 SEHNR, CDR2 FQNEAQ (reference sequence). CDR3 in DNA: TGTGCCAGCAGTAACAGGGGTTTCGGAAACACCATATATTTT. This codes for CASSNRGFGNTIYF.

The chain uses TRBV7-3 and TRBJ2-7; a weak D match, TRBD2 (6 bases). Germline CDR1 is SGHTA and CDR2 is FQGTGA. V dropped 2 bases and J dropped 5 bases, with 19 bases sitting between them. This CDR3 spans 16 amino acids. CDR3 nucleotides: TGTGCCAGCAGCTTAGCGGGACGGAGTGGGGCCCACGAGCAGTACTTC. It encodes CASSLAGRSGAHEQYF.

The rearrangement links TRBV7-2 to TRBJ2-3, with 9 bases lining up with TRBD1. After removal of 6 bases from V and 0 bases from J, the junction contained 4 bases not matched to a gene. Germline assignment: CDR1 SGHTA and CDR2 FQGNSA. The CDR3 is made up of 15 amino acids. CDR3 coding DNA: TGTGCCAGCAGTACCGGGACAGGGAGCACAGATACGCAGTATTTT. The encoded protein is CASSTGTGSTDTQYF. Full variable domain (missing parts from reference TRBV7-2 and TRBJ2-3): GAGVSQSPSNKVTEKGKDVELRCDPISGHTALYWYRQSLGQGLEFLIYFQGNSAPDKSGLPSDRFSAERTGGSVSTLTIQRTQQEDSAVYLCASSTGTGSTDTQYFGPGTRLTVL.

This chain connects TRBV27 to TRBJ2-2, with TRBD2 matching 13 bases. The J segment lost 0 bases and the V segment lost 2 bases, leaving 0 bases of the junction unmatched. The germline V gene encodes CDR1 MNHEY and CDR2 SMNVEV (reference sequence). The CDR3 consists of 17 residues. CDR3 coding DNA: TGTGCCAGCAGTTTAGGACTAGCGGGGGCGAACACCGGGGAGCTGTTTTTT. Translation: CASSLGLAGANTGELFF.

The chain carries TRBV5-4 and TRBJ1-2; D might be TRBD1 (6 bases). Germline V CDR1 and CDR2: SGHNT, YYREEE (reference sequence). This CDR3 has 12 residues. Trimming removed 4 bases at V and 7 bases at J, with 11 bases between. CDR3 nucleotide sequence: TGTGCCAGCAGCCTACAGGGTGGTGGCTACACCTTC. This encodes CASSLQGGGYTF.

This sequence joins TRBV29-1 and TRBJ2-1, with D unclear. The V gene's germline CDR1 is SQVTM and CDR2 ANQGSEA. The CDR3 is 10 amino acids. Trimming shortened V by 4 bases and J by 6 bases, and 4 bases separated the two germline ends. In DNA, the CDR3 is TGCAGCGTTGTGAGCAATGAGCAGTTCTTC. Protein: CSVVSNEQFF.